These 23 T cell receptor beta chains share one sample of origin, sequenced in a study of blood T cell repertoires in COVID-19. Sequenced by immunoSEQ multiplex PCR; TCRdb stores in-frame clones only, minus some. Of approximately 160,000 clones listed, around 86% are singletons. The sequencing sample was made of peripheral blood. Receptors originate from a man in his 70s who had recovered from COVID-19.

CDR3 nucleotides: TGTGCCAGCAGTAGACAGGGGAGTCAGCCCCAGCATTTT. Translating gives CASSRQGSQPQHF. The gene calls are TRBV6-5 and TRBJ1-5, with 8 positions matching TRBD1. Germline V lookup: CDR1 MNHEY, CDR2 SVGAGI. Germline trimming cut 5 bases from V and 6 bases from J; bases unmatched to any gene: 3. This CDR3 comprises 13 residues.

The rearrangement joins TRBV29-1 to TRBJ1-3, with 7 bases fitting TRBD1. Trimming removed 7 bases from V and 4 bases from J; junction bases left unmatched: 7. Germline V CDR1 and CDR2: SQVTM, ANQGSEA. The CDR3 is 13 amino acids. DNA of the CDR3: TGCAGCGGTGCCAGGGGGACAGGAAACACCATATATTTT. The encoded protein is CSGARGTGNTIYF.

This chain uses TRBV5-5 with TRBJ2-1, with 10 bases aligning to TRBD2. The V gene's germline CDR1 is SGHKS and CDR2 YYEKEE (reference sequence). J was trimmed by 0 bases and V by 7 bases; bases with no gene match: 4. The CDR3 is 15 residues long. CDR3 region: CASGSGRSSYNEQFF. In nucleotides, the CDR3 is TGTGCCAGCGGTAGCGGGAGGAGCTCCTACAATGAGCAGTTCTTC.

In its sample, this clone was seen a few times. The rearrangement links TRBV6-2 or TRBV6-3 to TRBJ2-2; maybe TRBD2 (5 bases). Germline V gives CDR1 MNHEY, CDR2 SVGEGT. The V end was cut by 2 bases, the J end by 7 bases, with 14 bases between. This CDR3 contains 15 residues. The CDR3 sequence: CASSYGGTTIGELFF. CDR3 nucleotide sequence: TGTGCCAGCAGTTACGGAGGTACTACGATCGGGGAGCTGTTTTTT.

The rearrangement joins TRBV11-1 to TRBJ1-1; D is possibly TRBD1 (5 bases). Looked up from germline, CDR1 is SGHAT and CDR2 is FQDESV (reference sequence). The CDR3 extends over 15 amino acids. Trimming stripped 1 base from V and 2 bases from J, with 11 bases between. The CDR3 protein is CASSLEQVPNTEAFF. In DNA, the CDR3 is TGTGCCAGCAGCTTAGAACAGGTGCCTAACACTGAAGCTTTCTTT.

This chain links TRBV10-3 with TRBJ2-7; weak D call: TRBD2 (6 bases). Trimming shortened V by 7 bases and J by 0 bases, and 13 bases separated the two germline ends. The CDR3 loop spans 14 amino acids. The germline CDR1 and CDR2 sequences are ENHRY and SYGVKD. Here the CDR3 DNA reads TGTGCCATCAACCAGGGACTCCTCTCCTACGAGCAGTACTTC. Translation: CAINQGLLSYEQYF.

This clone came up a few times. V and J are TRBV11-2 and TRBJ2-7, with 11 bases fitting TRBD1. This CDR3 spans 17 amino acids. Losses at the gene ends were 5 bases for V and 0 bases for J; bases not matched to a gene: 9. CDR1 is SGHAT and CDR2 is FQNNGV in the germline V gene. CDR3 DNA sequence: TGTGCCAGCAGCCGCACGGACAGGGGGCATGGCTCCTACGAGCAGTACTTC. This translates into CASSRTDRGHGSYEQYF.

J is TRBJ2-1 and V is TRBV3-1 (or the pseudogene TRBV3-2); 15 positions match TRBD2. After removal of 0 bases from V and 7 bases from J, the junction contained 7 bases not matched to a gene. Germline assignment: CDR1 LGHDT and CDR2 YNNKEL (reference sequence). This CDR3 is 18 amino acids long. CDR3 nucleotides: TGTGCCAGCAGCCAAGAAGGGACTAGCGGGAGGTATGAAAATGAGCAGTTCTTC. It translates to CASSQEGTSGRYENEQFF.

V usage is TRBV23-1 and J usage is TRBJ2-7; 7 nucleotides match TRBD1. TRBV23-1 falls under the ORF class, with uncertain function. This CDR3 has 16 residues. V gave up 6 bases and J gave up 5 bases; unmatched junction bases: 16. CDR3 in amino acids: CASRPAPATGYNEQYF. Here the CDR3 DNA reads TGCGCCAGCAGACCCGCCCCTGCGACAGGGTACAACGAGCAGTACTTC.

This sequence joins TRBV10-3 and TRBJ2-7; D call uncertain. The V gene lost 6 bases and the J gene lost 3 bases, with 12 bases spanning the gap. CDR1 and CDR2 (germline): ENHRY, SYGVKD. The CDR3 totals 13 residues. The CDR3 is CAIRDGVGYEQYF. For the CDR3, the DNA is TGTGCCATCAGAGACGGAGTCGGCTACGAGCAGTACTTC.

This chain links TRBV7-2 with TRBJ2-2; tentatively, D is TRBD2 (5 bases). Germline V gives CDR1 SGHTA, CDR2 FQGNSA. The CDR3 extends over 14 amino acids. Trimming took 3 bases from V and 5 from J, leaving 10 bases between them. Here the CDR3 reads CASSFQGGTGELFF. CDR3 bases: TGTGCCAGCAGCTTCCAAGGAGGAACCGGGGAGCTGTTTTTT. The full variable domain, completed using reference TRBV7-2 and TRBJ2-2, is GAGVSQSPSNKVTEKGKDVELRCDPISGHTALYWYRQSLGQGLEFLIYFQGNSAPDKSGLPSDRFSAERTGGSVSTLTIQRTQQEDSAVYLCASSFQGGTGELFFGEGSRLTVL.

The chain joins TRBV7-3 to TRBJ2-5; 11 nucleotides line up with TRBD2. Germline loops: CDR1 SGHTA, CDR2 FQGTGA. The CDR3 has 15 residues. The V and J ends lost 5 bases and 1 base, in that order; junction bases with no gene match: 3. This CDR3 is CASSPGTSGQETQYF. The CDR3 DNA reads as TGTGCCAGCAGCCCCGGGACTAGCGGCCAAGAGACCCAGTACTTC.

This chain connects TRBV6-5 to TRBJ2-2; 9 nucleotides match TRBD1. The CDR3 runs to 15 residues. V shed 6 bases and J 5 bases; nucleotides not matched to a gene: 7. CDR1 and CDR2 from the germline V gene are MNHEY and SVGAGI. The CDR3 nucleotides read TGTGCCAGCAGCCACGGGGACAGGGAGACCGGGGAGCTGTTTTTT. Translation gives CASSHGDRETGELFF.

The DNA for the CDR3 is TGTGCCAGCAGGCAGACAGGGGTCTACGAGCAGTACTTC. Its translation is CASRQTGVYEQYF. The chain links TRBV12-3 or TRBV12-4 to TRBJ2-7; 8 bases are a match to TRBD1. This CDR3 comprises 13 residues. V was clipped by 6 bases and J by 3 bases; unmatched bases: 4.

The J gene is TRBJ1-5, the V gene TRBV6-4; D is ambiguous. CDR1 and CDR2 from the germline V gene are MRHNA and SNTAGT. The CDR3 has 13 amino acids. V lost 3 bases, J lost 3 bases, and 6 bases lay in between. CDR3 region: CASSEQDNQPQHF. In DNA, the CDR3 is TGTGCCAGCAGTGAACAAGACAATCAGCCCCAGCATTTT.

The chain has TRBV19 and TRBJ1-4; D may be TRBD1 (6 bases). The CDR3 contains 14 residues. The germline gives CDR1 LNHDA, CDR2 SQIVND (reference sequence). V was shortened by 5 bases and J by 13 bases, with 20 bases between the two germline ends. The DNA of the CDR3 is TGTGCCAGTAGTCGACAGGCGTCTAATGATGCACTGTTTTTT. The encoded protein is CASSRQASNDALFF.

This clone was seen a handful of times. The V gene is TRBV5-1, the J gene TRBJ2-1; 7 positions match TRBD1. This CDR3 has 14 residues. The germline V gene encodes CDR1 SGHRS and CDR2 YFSETQ. Trimming removed 3 bases from V and 5 bases from J; junction bases left unmatched: 5. The CDR3 bases are TGCGCCAGCAGCTCGGGACAGCCGAACAATGAGCAGTTCTTC. This gives the protein CASSSGQPNNEQFF.

This clone was counted a few times. J is TRBJ2-7 and V is TRBV27; D might be TRBD2 (6 bases). The CDR3 consists of 15 residues. Deletions cut 8 bases from V and 0 bases from J, with 17 bases between. CDR1 is MNHEY, CDR2 SMNVEV, per germline (reference sequence). CDR3 protein: CASSSRLATSYEQYF. The DNA of the CDR3 is TGTGCCAGCTCATCGAGGCTAGCGACCTCCTACGAGCAGTACTTC.

The chain is built from TRBV6-2 or TRBV6-3 and TRBJ2-7; D uncertain. This CDR3 is 15 amino acids long. Trimming cost V 5 bases and J 0 bases, with 14 bases left between them. Germline CDR1 is MNHEY and CDR2 is SVGEGT. CDR3 protein: CASSAPTASSYEQYF. The CDR3 bases are TGTGCCAGCAGTGCCCCGACTGCCAGCTCCTACGAGCAGTACTTC.

CDR3 in amino acids: CASSPWTGGGEQYF. The CDR3 nucleotides are TGCGCCAGCAGCCCCTGGACAGGGGGCGGCGAGCAGTACTTC. The chain carries TRBV5-1 and TRBJ2-7, with 11 bases fitting TRBD1. Germline trimming cut 4 bases from V and 6 bases from J; bases unmatched to any gene: 6. The CDR3 covers 14 residues. Germline V gives CDR1 SGHRS, CDR2 YFSETQ.

The V call is TRBV6-5, the J call TRBJ1-6; no definite D call. CDR3 length: 14 amino acids. Trimming removed 6 bases at V and 7 bases at J, with 13 bases between. Germline V gene lookup returns CDR1 MNHEY and CDR2 SVGAGI. The CDR3 loop reads CASRETAGNSPLHF. Written as DNA, the CDR3 is TGTGCCAGCAGGGAGACGGCGGGGAATTCACCCCTCCACTTT.

Concerning this clone itself: The sample has other DNA sequences that encode this CDR3 too. This rearrangement joins TRBV28 to TRBJ2-1, with 10 nucleotides matching TRBD2. The CDR3 extends over 14 amino acids. Unmatched junction bases numbered 4, after V lost 4 bases and J lost 7 bases. Germline V gene lookup returns CDR1 MDHEN and CDR2 SYDVKM. CDR3 sequence reads: CASSSGTSVNEQFF. The CDR3 bases are TGTGCCAGCAGTTCCGGGACTAGCGTTAATGAGCAGTTCTTC. Full variable domain (missing parts from reference TRBV28 and TRBJ2-1): DVKVTQSSRYLVKRTGEKVFLECVQDMDHENMFWYRQDPGLGLRLIYFSYDVKMKEKGDIPEGYSVSREKKERFSLILESASTNQTSMYLCASSSGTSVNEQFFGPGTRLTVL.

The V gene is TRBV20-1, the J gene TRBJ2-2, with TRBD2 identical over 8 bases. The CDR3 has 15 residues. V dropped 3 bases and J dropped 7; count of bases not matched to a gene: 10. CDR1 and CDR2 from the germline V gene are DFQATT and SNEGSKA (reference sequence). The CDR3 nucleotides are TGCAGTGCTAGTGGCCGGGAGGGCCCGGTCGGGGAGCTGTTTTTT. This codes for CSASGREGPVGELFF.